This T cell receptor beta chain was identified during a study of control samples from healthy donors and cancer patients (TCRdb year 2020). Library creation used the immunoSEQ multiplex PCR assay. In its TCRdb copy, this immuneACCESS table keeps in-frame sequences only and misses some clones. Where compared with another copy, unresolved V genes explain less than half of these, and the others have no known cause. In all, the sample holds 80,000 to 100,000 clones, and roughly 83% of those were seen once. The ten top clones hold approximately 10% of the sample. Concerning this clone itself: Its antigen is not yet known. Per-base qualities were not stored, and no clone one base away is much larger.

Counted from cysteine to phenylalanine, this CDR3 has 17 amino acids. Kept here is only the CDR3 DNA, which spans 51 bases and is read in frame from base 1. As encoded in the germline V gene, CDR1 is SGHDN while CDR2 is FVKESK. The trim is 2 bases for V and 5 bases for J, with a gap of 21 bases between the germline ends. The sequence joins TRBV14 to TRBJ1-2; the D segment could be TRBD1, given 5 matching bases. Specimen: blood. This TCR came from a woman under 40 in good health. The nucleotides read TGTGCCAGCAGCCAATGGGACGGACCGTCGGGGCTTTATGGCTACACCTTC. Its protein reads: CASSQWDGPSGLYGYTF.